The rows below give T cell receptor beta chains drawn from one sample of a study of blood T cell repertoires in COVID-19. Here immunoSEQ multiplex PCR was the method, and the copy in TCRdb shows in-frame clones only, minus some. The sample lists 350,000 to 400,000 clones, roughly 90% occurring once. Material: peripheral blood. These receptors were taken from a young man with active or convalescent COVID-19. Each CDR3 is given with its conserved first and last residue. D genes are given only for firm matches. The size field is filled for only some rows; it gives once, few, many or a size class.

J: TRBJ1-6; size: -; D: TRBD1; V: TRBV7-9; DNA: TGTGCCAGCAGCTTATTTCTGGGGACAGGCGGTTCACCCCTCCACTTT; CDR3: CASSLFLGTGGSPLHF
J: TRBJ1-2; size: -; D: TRBD1; V: TRBV7-2; DNA: TGTGCCAGCAGCTCCACCGGGACAGGGGGCCGTTCTGGCTACACCTTC; CDR3: CASSSTGTGGRSGYTF
J: TRBJ1-1; size: -; D: TRBD1; V: TRBV6-4; DNA: TGTGCCAGCAGTGCCACAGGGGACACTGAAGCTTTCTTT; CDR3: CASSATGDTEAFF
J: TRBJ2-7; size: -; D: TRBD1; V: TRBV18; DNA: TGTGCCAGCTCAGCAGACCCAGGGGGCGTTTACGAGCAGTACTTC; CDR3: CASSADPGGVYEQYF
J: TRBJ1-1; size: -; D: TRBD1; V: TRBV4-2; DNA: TGTGCCAGCAGCCAAATCGATCCGGGACAGGCGAATCGAAGAATGAACACTGAAGCTTTCTTT; CDR3: CASSQIDPGQANRRMNTEAFF
J: TRBJ2-3; size: -; D: TRBD1; V: TRBV10-3; DNA: TGTGCCATCAGTGACCCGACAGGGGGCGAGCTAACAGATACGCAGTATTTT; CDR3: CAISDPTGGELTDTQYF
J: TRBJ1-1; size: -; D: -; V: TRBV4-2; DNA: TGTGCCAGCAGCCAAGATCAGGCGGGGGAGTCTGAAGCTTTCTTT; CDR3: CASSQDQAGESEAFF
J: TRBJ1-1; size: -; D: TRBD1; V: TRBV3-1/TRBV3-2; DNA: TGTGCCAGCAGCCAAGAGGGACAGGGGGCTGGCACTGAAGCTTTCTTT; CDR3: CASSQEGQGAGTEAFF
J: TRBJ2-1; size: -; D: -; V: TRBV27; DNA: TGTGCCAGCGACCGATACGGGTGGAGCTCCTACAATGAGCAGTTCTTC; CDR3: CASDRYGWSSYNEQFF
J: TRBJ2-7; size: -; D: -; V: TRBV27; DNA: TGTGCCAGCCTGACAGGTGCCTCCTACGAGCAGTACTTC; CDR3: CASLTGASYEQYF
J: TRBJ1-1; size: few; D: -; V: TRBV6-5; DNA: TGTGCCAGCAGGCGACCAGGGTGGGATTCAGAAGCTTTCTTT; CDR3: CASRRPGWDSEAFF
J: TRBJ1-5; size: -; D: -; V: TRBV27; DNA: TGTGCCAGCAGTTTAGAAGGGGCTGGCAATCAGCCCCAGCATTTT; CDR3: CASSLEGAGNQPQHF
J: TRBJ2-7; size: -; D: TRBD1; V: TRBV6-2/TRBV6-3; DNA: TGTGCCAGCAGTTACTCCTACAGGGGAGACTACGAGCAGTACTTC; CDR3: CASSYSYRGDYEQYF
J: TRBJ2-1; size: -; D: TRBD1; V: TRBV18; DNA: TGTGCCAGCTTATTGGACAGGGGGTACAATGAGCAGTTCTTC; CDR3: CASLLDRGYNEQFF
J: TRBJ1-2; size: -; D: -; V: TRBV11-2; DNA: TGTGCCAGCAGCTTTGCCACGGGGAACTATGGCTACACCTTC; CDR3: CASSFATGNYGYTF
J: TRBJ1-5; size: -; D: -; V: TRBV6-2/TRBV6-3; DNA: TGTGCCAGCAGTGTCGACAGAGACAATAGCAATCAGCCCCAGCATTTT; CDR3: CASSVDRDNSNQPQHF
J: TRBJ2-2; size: -; D: TRBD1; V: TRBV15; DNA: TGTGCCACCAGCAGCCGGGACAGAGCCACCGGGGAGCTGTTTTTT; CDR3: CATSSRDRATGELFF
J: TRBJ1-5; size: -; D: -; V: TRBV4-3; DNA: TGCGCCAGCAGCCAAGATCTGGGGACCGGGACGGGGACACAGCCCCAGCATTTT; CDR3: CASSQDLGTGTGTQPQHF
J: TRBJ2-5; size: -; D: TRBD1; V: TRBV7-9; DNA: TGTGCCAGCAGCATCGGGACAGGAGGAGAGACCCAGTACTTC; CDR3: CASSIGTGGETQYF
J: TRBJ1-4; size: -; D: TRBD1; V: TRBV4-1; DNA: TGCGCCAGCAGCCAAGATCCCCACCGGGACAGTGATGAAAAACTGTTTTTT; CDR3: CASSQDPHRDSDEKLFF
J: TRBJ1-1; size: few; D: -; V: TRBV7-3; DNA: TGTGCCAGCAGCTTAACCCCGGGGAACACTGAAGCTTTCTTT; CDR3: CASSLTPGNTEAFF
J: TRBJ1-6; size: -; D: -; V: TRBV5-5; DNA: TGTGCCAGCAGCTCTCTTGGGGGCGATTCACCCCTCCACTTT; CDR3: CASSSLGGDSPLHF
J: TRBJ2-7; size: -; D: -; V: TRBV7-9; DNA: TGTGCCAGCAGCTTCAGCTACGAGCAGTACTTC; CDR3: CASSFSYEQYF
J: TRBJ2-5; size: -; D: TRBD2; V: TRBV6-6; DNA: TGTGCCAGCAGTTACCGGCTAGCGGCTTACCAAGAGACCCAGTACTTC; CDR3: CASSYRLAAYQETQYF
J: TRBJ1-1; size: -; D: -; V: TRBV5-1; DNA: TGCGCCAGCAGCCCCGGTGAGCGAGCGATTAAAGCTTTCTTT; CDR3: CASSPGERAIKAFF
J: TRBJ2-2; size: -; D: TRBD1; V: TRBV9; DNA: TGTGCCAGCAGCGTCCCCAGACAGGGTCTTGCGGAGAACACCGGGGAGCTGTTTTTT; CDR3: CASSVPRQGLAENTGELFF
J: TRBJ1-5; size: -; D: TRBD1; V: TRBV7-2; DNA: TGTGCCAGCACCGTGGACAGGGGAAGCAATCAGCCCCAGCATTTT; CDR3: CASTVDRGSNQPQHF
J: TRBJ2-5; size: -; D: -; V: TRBV24-1; DNA: TGTGCCACCAGTGACCACGAAGGGGATGGAGAGACCCAGTACTTC; CDR3: CATSDHEGDGETQYF
J: TRBJ2-5; size: -; D: -; V: TRBV4-3; DNA: TGCGCCAGCAGCCAAGACGCTCGGGAGACCCAGTACTTC; CDR3: CASSQDARETQYF
J: TRBJ2-1; size: -; D: -; V: TRBV4-3; DNA: TGCGCCAGCAGCCGTGTCGAGAATGAGCAGTTCTTC; CDR3: CASSRVENEQFF
J: TRBJ2-4; size: -; D: TRBD1; V: TRBV28; DNA: TGTGCCAGCAGTGAAGGACAGGGGGCGATGGCCAAAAACATTCAGTACTTC; CDR3: CASSEGQGAMAKNIQYF
J: TRBJ1-5; size: -; D: -; V: TRBV6-5; DNA: TGTGCCACCTTCAGGGGATATAGCAATCAGCCCCAGCATTTT; CDR3: CATFRGYSNQPQHF
J: TRBJ1-2; size: -; D: -; V: TRBV4-3; DNA: TGCGCCAGCAGCCAAGAATGGGGTCAGGGTACCTATGGCTACACCTTC; CDR3: CASSQEWGQGTYGYTF
J: TRBJ1-4; size: -; D: TRBD1; V: TRBV7-2; DNA: TGTGCCAGCAGCCCAATGACAGGGCTTAATGAAAAACTGTTTTTT; CDR3: CASSPMTGLNEKLFF
J: TRBJ2-1; size: -; D: TRBD1; V: TRBV18; DNA: TGTGCCAGCTCACCACGGCTGGATATGGACAGGGGGACCAGAGTTGATGAGCAGTTCTTC; CDR3: CASSPRLDMDRGTRVDEQFF
J: TRBJ1-3; size: -; D: -; V: TRBV11-2; DNA: TGTGCCAGCAGCCGGGGGGGGCTCGGAAACACCATATATTTT; CDR3: CASSRGGLGNTIYF
J: TRBJ1-5; size: -; D: -; V: TRBV19; DNA: TGTGCCAGTAGTAAGTATAGCTCCGATCAGCCCCAGCATTTT; CDR3: CASSKYSSDQPQHF
J: TRBJ1-2; size: -; D: TRBD1; V: TRBV7-9; DNA: TGTGCCAGCAGAACCCCGACAGGGAGGAATGGCTACACCTTC; CDR3: CASRTPTGRNGYTF
J: TRBJ2-1; size: -; D: TRBD2; V: TRBV7-2; DNA: TGTGCCAGCAGCTCAGCGGGAGGCTCCTACAATGAGCAGTTCTTC; CDR3: CASSSAGGSYNEQFF
J: TRBJ1-2; size: -; D: -; V: TRBV28; DNA: TGTGCCAGCAGTTTGGCGGGTGGCTACACCTTC; CDR3: CASSLAGGYTF
J: TRBJ2-5; size: once; D: TRBD2; V: TRBV29-1; DNA: TGCAGCATAAATAGCGGGAACCAAGAGACCCAGTACTTC; CDR3: CSINSGNQETQYF
J: TRBJ2-7; size: -; D: TRBD1; V: TRBV28; DNA: TGTGCCAGCAGTCCCGGGACAGAAGCCTACGAGCAGTACTTC; CDR3: CASSPGTEAYEQYF
J: TRBJ2-5; size: -; D: -; V: TRBV7-8; DNA: TGTGCCAGCAGCCCCTATGAGACCCAGTACTTC; CDR3: CASSPYETQYF
J: TRBJ2-1; size: -; D: TRBD2; V: TRBV9; DNA: TGTGCCAGCAGCGTATGGCTAGCGGGGATCCACAATGAGCAGTTCTTC; CDR3: CASSVWLAGIHNEQFF